The clone carrying this TCR beta chain appeared a few times. Its antigen is not known. MiXCR, run by TCRdb on the reads, gives a single entry per CDR3 protein. There are roughly 250,000 distinct CDR3 sequences in the sample; 22% occur only once, and 15% to 20% lies in the top ten. This entry comes from a study of T cell repertoires in cytomegalovirus infection. Study-wide context: Matching HLA type, along with CMV infection, was indicated by public TCR beta signatures.

This CDR3 region has 15 residues. The V gene lost 0 bases and the J gene lost 2 bases, with 9 bases spanning the gap. Germline-derived CDR1 and CDR2 are MNHEY and SVGAGI. Broader study findings: Dominating the ex vivo response were TCR beta clonotypes that were CMV-specific and HLA-C-restricted.

The sequencing sample was made of CD8+ T cells from PBMCs. This receptor was obtained from a human donor in good health (CMV status not recorded). Some clones in this sample may be carry-over from other donors' samples. V is TRBV6-5 and J is TRBJ2-3; D is possibly TRBD1 or TRBD2 (5 bases each). CDR3 in amino acids: CASSYSRGFTDTQYF. In DNA form, the CDR3 reads TGTGCCAGCAGTTACTCCCGGGGCTTCACAGATACGCAGTATTTT.